These T cell receptor beta chains were read from a single sample in a study of T cells in Graves' hyperthyroidism and ophthalmopathy. In TCRdb, the multiplex PCR reads were re-called with MiXCR into one record per CDR3 protein. The table lists fewer than 450,000 distinct CDR3 sequences, more than 12% of them singletons. The sequenced sample consisted of blood. The origin of the receptors is a man between 45 and 60 years old with Graves' ophthalmopathy. CDR3s include the opening cysteine and the closing phenylalanine or tryptophan. Fields, in order: CDR3 protein, V gene, J gene.

CDR3aa: CASSSSGGTFSTQYF; v_gene: TRBV7-8; j_gene: TRBJ2-3
CDR3aa: CASSQDWRISYNEQFF; v_gene: TRBV3-1; j_gene: TRBJ2-1
CDR3aa: CASSHHYGGTSLLDYTF; v_gene: TRBV11-2; j_gene: TRBJ1-2
CDR3aa: CASSLNRVQETQYF; v_gene: TRBV7-9; j_gene: TRBJ2-5
CDR3aa: CASSGQGSKGEKLFF; v_gene: TRBV27; j_gene: TRBJ1-4
CDR3aa: CASTRPTSGQIYEQYF; v_gene: TRBV7-3; j_gene: TRBJ2-7
CDR3aa: CATVRRRRTSGRAGEQYF; v_gene: TRBV27; j_gene: TRBJ2-7
CDR3aa: CASSPRDSSGNTIYF; v_gene: TRBV7-6; j_gene: TRBJ1-3
CDR3aa: CASLRVSGLPKNQPQHF; v_gene: TRBV2; j_gene: TRBJ1-5
CDR3aa: CASSGTKEAFF; v_gene: TRBV12-3/TRBV12-4; j_gene: TRBJ1-1
CDR3aa: CAWSTAVNSPLHF; v_gene: TRBV30; j_gene: TRBJ1-6
CDR3aa: CASSLGLASYNEQFF; v_gene: TRBV4-1; j_gene: TRBJ2-1
CDR3aa: CASTPTGTGFQPQHF; v_gene: TRBV2; j_gene: TRBJ1-5
CDR3aa: CASSPEAGNEKLFF; v_gene: TRBV18; j_gene: TRBJ1-4
CDR3aa: CASSYKSSGRVGETQYF; v_gene: TRBV6-2/TRBV6-3; j_gene: TRBJ2-5
CDR3aa: CATPGRGGQGNTEAFF; v_gene: TRBV12-3/TRBV12-4; j_gene: TRBJ1-1
CDR3aa: CASSPTTTHTMNTEAFF; v_gene: TRBV18; j_gene: TRBJ1-1
CDR3aa: CASGPGVADLSTDTQYF; v_gene: TRBV3-1; j_gene: TRBJ2-3
CDR3aa: CSARDPGTSSTYEQYF; v_gene: TRBV20-1; j_gene: TRBJ2-7
CDR3aa: CASSVDLAPAYNEQFF; v_gene: TRBV9; j_gene: TRBJ2-1
CDR3aa: CASSRDSYSYEQYF; v_gene: TRBV5-1; j_gene: TRBJ2-7
CDR3aa: CASSYETSGPDLNTGELFF; v_gene: TRBV27; j_gene: TRBJ2-2
CDR3aa: CASTTGQVKQYF; v_gene: TRBV6-2/TRBV6-3; j_gene: TRBJ2-7
CDR3aa: CASSPGQPYNEQFF; v_gene: TRBV19; j_gene: TRBJ2-1
CDR3aa: CASRDPWGRITGELFF; v_gene: TRBV12-3/TRBV12-4; j_gene: TRBJ2-2
CDR3aa: CASSQASGRARTQYF; v_gene: TRBV3-1; j_gene: TRBJ2-7
CDR3aa: CASSPRQGALDGYTF; v_gene: TRBV5-1; j_gene: TRBJ1-2
CDR3aa: CAISDERAYEQYF; v_gene: TRBV10-3; j_gene: TRBJ2-7
CDR3aa: CASSEGGFYIQYF; v_gene: TRBV6-1; j_gene: TRBJ2-4
CDR3aa: CASRLGQGGSKAFF; v_gene: TRBV5-6; j_gene: TRBJ1-1
CDR3aa: CASQDSIWSPLHF; v_gene: TRBV10-1; j_gene: TRBJ1-6
CDR3aa: CASTPSVPTNEKLFF; v_gene: TRBV12-3/TRBV12-4; j_gene: TRBJ1-4
CDR3aa: CASSVGTQSYEQYF; v_gene: TRBV9; j_gene: TRBJ2-7
CDR3aa: CASSGVVGQGAFTDTQYF; v_gene: TRBV2; j_gene: TRBJ2-3
CDR3aa: CASSPKAGLAGMGEQFF; v_gene: TRBV7-9; j_gene: TRBJ2-1
CDR3aa: CASSTGQGSNSPLHF; v_gene: TRBV27; j_gene: TRBJ1-6
CDR3aa: CASRLAGGPNEQFF; v_gene: TRBV12-3/TRBV12-4; j_gene: TRBJ2-1
CDR3aa: CASSVTGLNTGELFF; v_gene: TRBV9; j_gene: TRBJ2-2
CDR3aa: CASSSRPGQSDTQYF; v_gene: TRBV5-5; j_gene: TRBJ2-3
CDR3aa: CASSDTSGRAHTQYF; v_gene: TRBV6-2/TRBV6-3; j_gene: TRBJ2-3
CDR3aa: CASSLGTGWVEQYF; v_gene: TRBV5-1; j_gene: TRBJ2-7
CDR3aa: CASSRQYNEQFF; v_gene: TRBV3-1; j_gene: TRBJ2-1
CDR3aa: CASSQESPNTEAFF; v_gene: TRBV3-1; j_gene: TRBJ1-1
CDR3aa: CASGTGGFYEQYF; v_gene: TRBV2; j_gene: TRBJ2-7
CDR3aa: CASRSSGNAYEQYF; v_gene: TRBV6-1; j_gene: TRBJ2-7
CDR3aa: CSAILGNEQFF; v_gene: TRBV20-1; j_gene: TRBJ2-1